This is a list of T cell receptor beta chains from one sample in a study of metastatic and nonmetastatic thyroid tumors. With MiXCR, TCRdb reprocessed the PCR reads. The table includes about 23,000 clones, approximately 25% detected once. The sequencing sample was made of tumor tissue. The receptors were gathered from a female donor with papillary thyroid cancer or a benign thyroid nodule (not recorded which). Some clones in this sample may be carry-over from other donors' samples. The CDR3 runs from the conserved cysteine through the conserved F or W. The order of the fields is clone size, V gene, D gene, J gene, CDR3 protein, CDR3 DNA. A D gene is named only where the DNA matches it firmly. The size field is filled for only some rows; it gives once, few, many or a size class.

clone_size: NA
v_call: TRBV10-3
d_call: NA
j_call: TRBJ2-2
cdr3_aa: CAIRYEAGELFF
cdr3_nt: TGTGCCATCAGGTACGAGGCAGGGGAGCTGTTTTTT

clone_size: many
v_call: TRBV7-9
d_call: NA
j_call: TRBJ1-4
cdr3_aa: CASSSQGEKLFF
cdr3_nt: TGTGCCAGCAGCTCCCAGGGGGAAAAACTGTTTTTT

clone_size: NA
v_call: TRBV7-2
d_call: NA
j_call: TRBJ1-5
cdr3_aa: CASSLYYDSNQPQHF
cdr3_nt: TGTGCCAGCAGCTTATATTATGATAGCAATCAGCCCCAGCATTTT

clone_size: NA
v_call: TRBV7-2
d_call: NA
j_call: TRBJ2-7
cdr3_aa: CASSLAGGGYEQYF
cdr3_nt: TGTGCCAGCAGCTTAGCCGGGGGCGGCTACGAGCAGTACTTC

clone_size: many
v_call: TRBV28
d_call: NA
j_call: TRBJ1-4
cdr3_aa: CASSLGGADEKLFF
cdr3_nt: TGTGCCAGCAGTTTGGGAGGGGCCGATGAAAAACTGTTTTTT

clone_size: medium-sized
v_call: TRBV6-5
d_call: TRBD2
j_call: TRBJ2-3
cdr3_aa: CASSYSGGGVASTDTQYF
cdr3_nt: TGTGCCAGCAGTTACTCGGGCGGGGGGGTCGCTAGCACAGATACGCAGTATTTT

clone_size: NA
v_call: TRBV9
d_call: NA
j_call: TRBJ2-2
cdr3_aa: CASSSVGDRTGELFF
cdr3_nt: TGTGCCAGCAGCAGCGTGGGGGACCGGACCGGGGAGCTGTTTTTT

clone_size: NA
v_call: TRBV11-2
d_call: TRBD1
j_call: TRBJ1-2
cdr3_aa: CSSSEQGADCYTF
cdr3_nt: TGTTCCAGCAGCGAGCAGGGGGCGGATTGCTACACCTTC

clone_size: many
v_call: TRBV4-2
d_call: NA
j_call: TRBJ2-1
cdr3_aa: CASSQDFMDSSSDEQFF
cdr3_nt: TGTGCCAGCAGCCAAGATTTCATGGATAGTAGTTCCGATGAGCAGTTCTTC

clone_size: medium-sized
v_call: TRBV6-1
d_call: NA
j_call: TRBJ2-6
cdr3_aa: CASMRDSGSGANVLTF
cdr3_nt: TGTGCCAGCATGAGGGACTCCGGTTCTGGGGCCAACGTCCTGACTTTC

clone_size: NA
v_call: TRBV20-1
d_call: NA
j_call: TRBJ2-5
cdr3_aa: CSARITGEETQYF
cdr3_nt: TGCAGTGCTAGAATTACGGGGGAGGAGACCCAGTACTTC

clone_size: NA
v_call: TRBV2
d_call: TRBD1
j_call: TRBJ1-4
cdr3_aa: CASSDGAGGKLFF
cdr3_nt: TGTGCCAGCAGTGACGGGGCAGGGGGAAAACTGTTTTTT

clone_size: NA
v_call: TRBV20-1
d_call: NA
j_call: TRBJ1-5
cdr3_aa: CSARGWNQPQHF
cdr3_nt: TGCAGTGCTAGAGGGTGGAATCAGCCCCAGCATTTT

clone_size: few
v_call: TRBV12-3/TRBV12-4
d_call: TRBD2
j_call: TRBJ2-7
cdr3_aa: CASSQRGISYEQYF
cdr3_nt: TGTGCCAGCAGTCAGCGGGGTATCTCCTACGAGCAGTACTTC

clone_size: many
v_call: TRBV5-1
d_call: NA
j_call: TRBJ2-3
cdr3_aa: CASSLVQGDTDTQYF
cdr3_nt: TGCGCCAGCAGCTTGGTACAGGGTGACACAGATACGCAGTATTTT

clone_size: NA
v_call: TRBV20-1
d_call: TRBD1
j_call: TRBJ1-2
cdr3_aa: CSAETGTVVGGSYGYTF
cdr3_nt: TGCAGTGCTGAAACCGGGACAGTGGTAGGGGGTAGCTATGGCTACACCTTC

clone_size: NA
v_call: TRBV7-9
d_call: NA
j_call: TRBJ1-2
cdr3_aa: CASSLEALGAQGYTF
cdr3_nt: TGTGCCAGCAGCTTAGAGGCGCTGGGGGCACAAGGCTACACCTTC

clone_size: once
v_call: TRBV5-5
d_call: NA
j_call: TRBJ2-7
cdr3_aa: CASRLRHLTYEQYF
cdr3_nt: TGTGCCAGCAGACTCCGGCACCTAACATACGAGCAGTACTTC

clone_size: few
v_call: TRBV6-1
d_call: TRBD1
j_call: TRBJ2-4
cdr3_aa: CAGSTGGKIQYF
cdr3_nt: TGTGCCGGCAGTACAGGGGGGAAAATTCAGTACTTC

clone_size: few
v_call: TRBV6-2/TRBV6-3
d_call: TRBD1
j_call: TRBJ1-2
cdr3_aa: CASRGTVYLGYVYTF
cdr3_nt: TGTGCCAGCAGGGGGACAGTGTATCTAGGCTATGTCTACACCTTC

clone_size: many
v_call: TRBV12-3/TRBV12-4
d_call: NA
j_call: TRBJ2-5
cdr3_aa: CASSLEAVQETQYF
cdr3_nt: TGTGCCAGCAGTTTAGAGGCAGTTCAAGAGACCCAGTACTTC

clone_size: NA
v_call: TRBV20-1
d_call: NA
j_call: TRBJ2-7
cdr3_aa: CSARDPWSSDSYEQYF
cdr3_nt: TGCAGTGCTAGAGATCCGTGGTCTAGCGACTCCTACGAGCAGTACTTC

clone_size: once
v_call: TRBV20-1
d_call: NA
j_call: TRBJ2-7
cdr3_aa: CSARAPPSYEQYF
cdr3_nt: TGCAGTGCTAGAGCCCCACCGTCCTACGAGCAGTACTTC

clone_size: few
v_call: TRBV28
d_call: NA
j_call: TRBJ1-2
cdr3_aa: CASLSGVNYGYTF
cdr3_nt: TGTGCCAGCTTATCAGGGGTTAACTATGGCTACACCTTC

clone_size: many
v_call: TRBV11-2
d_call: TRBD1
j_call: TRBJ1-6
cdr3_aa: CASSLGQGRSPLHF
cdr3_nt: TGTGCCAGCAGCTTAGGACAGGGGAGGTCACCCCTCCACTTT

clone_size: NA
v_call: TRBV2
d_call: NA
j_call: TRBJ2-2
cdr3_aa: CASNEIQAVGGELFF
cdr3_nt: TGTGCCAGCAATGAAATTCAGGCGGTAGGGGGGGAGCTGTTTTTT

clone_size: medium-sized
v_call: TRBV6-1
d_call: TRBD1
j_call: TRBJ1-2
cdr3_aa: CASSPGQGYTF
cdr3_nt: TGTGCCAGCAGTCCGGGACAGGGTTACACCTTC

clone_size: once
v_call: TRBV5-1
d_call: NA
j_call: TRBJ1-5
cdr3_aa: CASSLGEGWENQPQHF
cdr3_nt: TGCGCCAGCAGCTTGGGAGAGGGCTGGGAGAATCAGCCCCAGCATTTT

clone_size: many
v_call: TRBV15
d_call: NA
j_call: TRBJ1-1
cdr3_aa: CATRPTGNTEAFF
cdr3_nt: TGTGCCACCAGACCCACAGGGAACACTGAAGCTTTCTTT

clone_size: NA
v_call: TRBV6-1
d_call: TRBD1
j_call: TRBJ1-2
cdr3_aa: CASSSQGNYVYAF
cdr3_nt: TGTGCCAGCAGTTCACAGGGGAACTATGTCTACGCCTTC

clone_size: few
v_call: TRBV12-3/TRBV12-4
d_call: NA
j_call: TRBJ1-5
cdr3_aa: CASSSTPGHSNQPQHF
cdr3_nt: TGTGCCAGCAGCTCCACTCCGGGCCACAGCAATCAGCCCCAGCATTTT

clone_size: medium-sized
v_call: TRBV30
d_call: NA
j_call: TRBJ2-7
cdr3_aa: CAWNQHDGPYEQYF
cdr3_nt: TGTGCCTGGAATCAACACGACGGTCCCTACGAGCAGTACTTC

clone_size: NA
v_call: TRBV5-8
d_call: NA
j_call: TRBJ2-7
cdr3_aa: CASSAPHEQYF
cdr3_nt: TGTGCCAGCAGCGCCCCTCACGAGCAGTACTTC

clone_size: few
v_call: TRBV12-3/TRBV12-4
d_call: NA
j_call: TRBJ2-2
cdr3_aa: CSSSRGATGELFF
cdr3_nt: TGTTCCAGCAGCCGAGGGGCCACCGGGGAGCTGTTTTTT

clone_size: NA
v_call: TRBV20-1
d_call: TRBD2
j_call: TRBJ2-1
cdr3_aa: CSARPRGVGWNEQFF
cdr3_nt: TGCAGTGCTAGACCACGGGGGGTGGGATGGAATGAGCAGTTCTTC

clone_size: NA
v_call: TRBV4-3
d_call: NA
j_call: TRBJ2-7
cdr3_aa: CASSQDRPMASSSYEQYF
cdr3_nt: TGCGCCAGCAGCCAAGATCGACCCATGGCTAGCTCCTCCTACGAGCAGTACTTC

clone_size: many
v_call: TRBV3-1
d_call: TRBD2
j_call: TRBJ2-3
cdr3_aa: CASSEVPTSGGNTQYF
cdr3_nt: TGTGCCAGCAGCGAAGTCCCGACTAGCGGGGGAAATACGCAGTATTTT

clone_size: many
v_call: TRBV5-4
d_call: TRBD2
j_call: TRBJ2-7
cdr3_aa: CASSPGLAGGGEQYF
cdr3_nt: TGTGCCAGCAGCCCCGGACTAGCGGGGGGGGGCGAGCAGTACTTC

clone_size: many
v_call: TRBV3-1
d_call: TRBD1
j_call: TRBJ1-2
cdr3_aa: CASSPRQGAMTNYGYTF
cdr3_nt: TGTGCCAGCAGCCCCAGACAGGGGGCCATGACTAACTATGGCTACACCTTC

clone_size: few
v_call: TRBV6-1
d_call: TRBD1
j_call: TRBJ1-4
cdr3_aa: CASRGGTGGPTNEKLFF
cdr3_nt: TGTGCCAGCAGAGGGGGGACAGGGGGCCCAACTAATGAAAAACTGTTTTTT

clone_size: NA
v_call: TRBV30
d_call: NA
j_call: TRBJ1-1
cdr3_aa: CARSTQVPGTEAFF
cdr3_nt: TGTGCCAGGAGTACACAGGTCCCAGGCACTGAAGCTTTCTTT